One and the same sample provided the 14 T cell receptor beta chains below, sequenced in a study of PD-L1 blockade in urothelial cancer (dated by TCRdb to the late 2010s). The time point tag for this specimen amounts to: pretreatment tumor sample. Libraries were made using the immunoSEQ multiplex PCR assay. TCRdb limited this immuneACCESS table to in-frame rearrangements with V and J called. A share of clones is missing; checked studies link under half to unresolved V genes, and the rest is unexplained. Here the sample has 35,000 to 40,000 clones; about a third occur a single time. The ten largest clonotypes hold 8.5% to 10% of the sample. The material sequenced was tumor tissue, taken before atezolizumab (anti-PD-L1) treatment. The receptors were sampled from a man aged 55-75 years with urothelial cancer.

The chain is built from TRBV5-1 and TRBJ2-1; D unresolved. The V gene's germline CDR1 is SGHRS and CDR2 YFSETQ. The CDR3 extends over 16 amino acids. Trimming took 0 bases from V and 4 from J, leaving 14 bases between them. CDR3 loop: CASSLGRQLLYNEQFF. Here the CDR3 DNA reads TGCGCCAGCAGCTTGGGCCGGCAGTTGCTTTACAATGAGCAGTTCTTC. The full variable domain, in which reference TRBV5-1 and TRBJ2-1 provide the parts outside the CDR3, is KAGVTQTPRYLIKTRGQQVTLSCSPISGHRSVSWYQQTPGQGLQFLFEYFSETQRNKGNFPGRFSGRQFSNSRSEMNVSTLELGDSALYLCASSLGRQLLYNEQFFGPGTRLTVL.

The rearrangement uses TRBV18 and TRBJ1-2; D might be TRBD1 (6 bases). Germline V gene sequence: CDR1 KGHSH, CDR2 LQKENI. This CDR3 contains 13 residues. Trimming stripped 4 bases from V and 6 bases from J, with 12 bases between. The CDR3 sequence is CASSRSRTDGYTF. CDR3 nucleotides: TGTGCCAGCTCACGGTCTCGGACAGATGGCTACACCTTC.

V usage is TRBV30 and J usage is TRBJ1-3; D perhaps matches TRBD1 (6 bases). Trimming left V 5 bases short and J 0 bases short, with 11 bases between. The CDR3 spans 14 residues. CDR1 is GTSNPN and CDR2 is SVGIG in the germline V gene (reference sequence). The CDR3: CAWCEGGSGNTIYF. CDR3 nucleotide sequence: TGTGCCTGGTGCGAGGGGGGCTCTGGAAACACCATATATTTT. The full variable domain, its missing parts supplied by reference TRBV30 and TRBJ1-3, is SQTIHQWPATLVQPVGSPLSLECTVEGTSNPNLYWYRQAAGRGLQLLFYSVGIGQISSEVPQNLSASRPQDRQFILSSKKLLLSDSGFYLCAWCEGGSGNTIYFGEGSWLTVV.

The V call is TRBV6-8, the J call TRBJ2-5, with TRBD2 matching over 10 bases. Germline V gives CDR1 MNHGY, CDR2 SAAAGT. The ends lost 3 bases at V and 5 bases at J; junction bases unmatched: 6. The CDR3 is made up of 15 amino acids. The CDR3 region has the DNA TGTGCCAGCAGTTATACTAGCGGGGTTCGGGAGACCCAGTACTTC. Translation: CASSYTSGVRETQYF.

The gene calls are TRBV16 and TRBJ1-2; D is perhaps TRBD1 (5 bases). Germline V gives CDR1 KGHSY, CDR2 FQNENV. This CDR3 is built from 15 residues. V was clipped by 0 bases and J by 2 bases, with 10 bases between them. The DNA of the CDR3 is TGTGCCAGCAGCCAATCCAGGCAGGGAAACTATGGCTACACCTTC. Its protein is CASSQSRQGNYGYTF.

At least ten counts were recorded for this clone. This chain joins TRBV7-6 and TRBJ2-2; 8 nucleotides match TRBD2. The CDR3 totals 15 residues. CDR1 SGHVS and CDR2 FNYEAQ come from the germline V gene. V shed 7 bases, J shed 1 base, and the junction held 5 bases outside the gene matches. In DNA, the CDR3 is TGTGCCAGCACGGGGGGGGCGGTGAACACCGGGGAGCTGTTTTTT. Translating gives CASTGGAVNTGELFF.

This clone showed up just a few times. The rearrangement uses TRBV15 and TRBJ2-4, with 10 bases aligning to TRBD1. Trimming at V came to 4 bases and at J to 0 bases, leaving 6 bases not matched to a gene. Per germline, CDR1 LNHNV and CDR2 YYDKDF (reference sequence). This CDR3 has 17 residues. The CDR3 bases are TGTGCCACCAGCACCGGACAGGGGGTGCTAGCCAAAAACATTCAGTACTTC. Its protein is CATSTGQGVLAKNIQYF.

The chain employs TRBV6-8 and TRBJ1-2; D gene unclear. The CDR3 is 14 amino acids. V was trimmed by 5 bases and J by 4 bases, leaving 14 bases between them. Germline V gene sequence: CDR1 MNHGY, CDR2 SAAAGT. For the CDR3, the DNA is TGTGCCAGCAGTGCCCTCTCGGGTTCCTATGGCTACACCTTC. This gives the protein CASSALSGSYGYTF.

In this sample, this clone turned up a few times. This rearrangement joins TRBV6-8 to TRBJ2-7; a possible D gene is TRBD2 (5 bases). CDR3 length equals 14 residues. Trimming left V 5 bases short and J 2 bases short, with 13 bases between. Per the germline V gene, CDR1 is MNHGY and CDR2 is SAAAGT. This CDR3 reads CASSGFMEAYEQYF. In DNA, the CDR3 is TGTGCCAGCAGTGGGTTTATGGAGGCCTACGAGCAGTACTTC.

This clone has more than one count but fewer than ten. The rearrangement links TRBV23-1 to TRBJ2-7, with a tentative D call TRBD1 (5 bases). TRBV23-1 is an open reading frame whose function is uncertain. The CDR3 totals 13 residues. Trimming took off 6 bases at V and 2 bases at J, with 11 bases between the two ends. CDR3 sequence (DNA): TGCGCCAGCAGCCAAGACAGTACCTACGAGCAGTACTTC. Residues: CASSQDSTYEQYF.

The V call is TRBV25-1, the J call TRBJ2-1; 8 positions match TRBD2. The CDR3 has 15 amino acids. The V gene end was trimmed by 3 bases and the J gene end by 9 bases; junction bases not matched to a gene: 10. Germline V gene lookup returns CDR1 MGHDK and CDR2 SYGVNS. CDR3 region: CASSDLSGSGIEQFF. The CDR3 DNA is TGTGCCAGCAGTGATCTCAGCGGGAGTGGAATTGAGCAGTTCTTC.

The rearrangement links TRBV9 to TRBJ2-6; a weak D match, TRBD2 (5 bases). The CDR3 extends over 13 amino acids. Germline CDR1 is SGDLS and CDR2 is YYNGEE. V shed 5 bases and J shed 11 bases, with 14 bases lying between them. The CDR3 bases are TGTGCCAGCAGGGACTTCTCCGCCCACGTCCTGACTTTC. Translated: CASRDFSAHVLTF.

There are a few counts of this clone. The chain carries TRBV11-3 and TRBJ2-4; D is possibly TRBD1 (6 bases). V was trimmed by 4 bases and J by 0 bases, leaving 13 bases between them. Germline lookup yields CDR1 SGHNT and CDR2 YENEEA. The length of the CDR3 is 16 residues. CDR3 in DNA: TGTGCCAGCAGCTCCGGACAGACACTAGCCAAAAACATTCAGTACTTC. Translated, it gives CASSSGQTLAKNIQYF.

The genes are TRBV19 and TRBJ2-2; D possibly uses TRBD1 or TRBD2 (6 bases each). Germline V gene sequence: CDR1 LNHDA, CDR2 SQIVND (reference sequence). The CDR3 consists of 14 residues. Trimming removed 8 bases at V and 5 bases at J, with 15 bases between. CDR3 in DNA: TGTGCCAGTGGCGGGACATTAGGGACCGGGGAGCTGTTTTTT. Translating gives CASGGTLGTGELFF.